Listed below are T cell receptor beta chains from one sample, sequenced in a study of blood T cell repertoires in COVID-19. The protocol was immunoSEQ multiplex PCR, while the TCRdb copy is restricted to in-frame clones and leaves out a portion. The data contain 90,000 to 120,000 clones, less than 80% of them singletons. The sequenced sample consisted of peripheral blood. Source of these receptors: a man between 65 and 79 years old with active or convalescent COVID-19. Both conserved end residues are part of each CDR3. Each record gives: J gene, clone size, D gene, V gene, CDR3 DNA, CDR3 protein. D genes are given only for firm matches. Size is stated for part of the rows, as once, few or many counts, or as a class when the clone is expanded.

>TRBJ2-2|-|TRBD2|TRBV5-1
TGCGCCAGCACCCCCTTTACTAGCGGGAGTGCGAACACCGGGGAGCTGTTTTTT
CASTPFTSGSANTGELFF
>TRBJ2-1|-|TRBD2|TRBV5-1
TGCGCCAGCAGCTTGATGGCTAGCGGGACCAATGAGCAGTTCTTC
CASSLMASGTNEQFF
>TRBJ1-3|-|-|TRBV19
TGTGCCAGTAGAAGACTACCGGGAAACACCATATATTTT
CASRRLPGNTIYF
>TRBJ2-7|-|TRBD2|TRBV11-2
TGTGCCAGCAGCCCACGGACTAGCGGGGGTTACGAGCAGTACTTC
CASSPRTSGGYEQYF
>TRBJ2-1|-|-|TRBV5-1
TGCGCCAGCAGCTTGGCCTTGGACAGATCCTACAATGAGCAGTTCTTC
CASSLALDRSYNEQFF
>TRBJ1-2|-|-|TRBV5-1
TGCGCCAGCAGCTTAGCACAGGGCCAGGATGGCTACACCTTC
CASSLAQGQDGYTF
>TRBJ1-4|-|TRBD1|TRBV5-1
TGCGCCAGCAGCTTGGAGGGACAGCAGTATGAAAAACTGTTTTTT
CASSLEGQQYEKLFF
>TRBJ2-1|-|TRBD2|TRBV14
TGTGCCAGCAGCCAAAGGAGCGGGAGTAGAAATGAGCAGTTCTTC
CASSQRSGSRNEQFF
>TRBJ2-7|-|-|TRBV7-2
TGTGCCAGCAGCTCAAATTACGAGCAGTACTTC
CASSSNYEQYF
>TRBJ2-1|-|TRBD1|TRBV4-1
TGCGCCAGCCTCCGCGGGGAGACAAAAACCGGGACAGGGGGGGATGAGCAGTTCTTC
CASLRGETKTGTGGDEQFF
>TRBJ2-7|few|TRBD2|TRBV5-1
TGCGCCAGCAGCGCCGGGGGACTAGCGGGAGATCCCGAGCAGTACTTC
CASSAGGLAGDPEQYF
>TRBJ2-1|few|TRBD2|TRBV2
TGTGCCAGCACAGTGACAACTAGCGGGAACAATGAGCAGTTCTTC
CASTVTTSGNNEQFF
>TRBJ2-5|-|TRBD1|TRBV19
TGTGCCAGTAGTATTGTCGGGGACAGCCAAGAGACCCAGTACTTC
CASSIVGDSQETQYF
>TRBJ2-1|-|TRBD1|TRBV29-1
TGCAGCGTTGACCCACAGGGGTTTGAGCAGTTCTTC
CSVDPQGFEQFF
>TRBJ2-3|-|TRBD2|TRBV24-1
TGTGCCACCAGTGATTTGGAGCGCGCGGGAGAGGCAGATACGCAGTATTTT
CATSDLERAGEADTQYF
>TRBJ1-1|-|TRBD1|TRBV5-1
TGCGCCAGCAGACCTACACAGGGGGCGAACACTGAAGCTTTCTTT
CASRPTQGANTEAFF
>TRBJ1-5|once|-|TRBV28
TGTGCCAGCAGTTCGTCACAGGGAATTCGGGGCAATCAGCCCCAGCATTTT
CASSSSQGIRGNQPQHF
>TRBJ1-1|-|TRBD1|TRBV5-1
TGCGCCAGCAGCCCGGGACAGTCGAACACTGAAGCTTTCTTT
CASSPGQSNTEAFF
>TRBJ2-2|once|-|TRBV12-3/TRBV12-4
TGTGCCAGCAGTACTGAAGTCGGGGAGCTGTTTTTT
CASSTEVGELFF
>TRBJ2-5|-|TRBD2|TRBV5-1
TGCGCCAGCAGGAGGGTAGCGGGGTTATTAGGAGAGACCCAGTACTTC
CASRRVAGLLGETQYF
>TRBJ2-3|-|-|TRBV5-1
TGCGCCAGCAGCTCGCAACCGATAGCCCCAGATACGCAGTATTTT
CASSSQPIAPDTQYF
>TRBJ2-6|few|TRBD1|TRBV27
TGTGCCAGCGGACAGGGGGTAGGGGCCAACGTCCTGACTTTC
CASGQGVGANVLTF
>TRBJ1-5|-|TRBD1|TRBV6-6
TGTGCCACCTCAGAGACAGGGAGCAATCAGCCCCAGCATTTT
CATSETGSNQPQHF
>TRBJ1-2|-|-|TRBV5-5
TGTGCCAGCAGCTTGTGGGGGGGCTCTGTTGGCTACACCTTC
CASSLWGGSVGYTF
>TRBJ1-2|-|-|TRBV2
TGTGCCAGCAGTGAGAGGGTAAACTATGGCTACACCTTC
CASSERVNYGYTF
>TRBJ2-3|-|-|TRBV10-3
TGTGCCATCAGCGCGGACTGGACAGATACGCAGTATTTT
CAISADWTDTQYF
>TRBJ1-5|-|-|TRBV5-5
TGTGCCAGCAGCGAGCAACGGAGCAATCAGCCCCAGCATTTT
CASSEQRSNQPQHF
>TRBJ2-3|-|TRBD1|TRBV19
TGTGCCAGTAGTATGGCGGGACAGGGTGGCACAGATACGCAGTATTTT
CASSMAGQGGTDTQYF
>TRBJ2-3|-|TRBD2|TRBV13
TGTGCCAGCAGCCCTAGACTAGCGGGGAGCACAGATACGCAGTATTTT
CASSPRLAGSTDTQYF
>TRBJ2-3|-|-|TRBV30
TGTGCCTGCTACGGGGGAGGCGGCACAGATACGCAGTATTTT
CACYGGGGTDTQYF
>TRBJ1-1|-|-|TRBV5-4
TGTGCCAGCAGCTTGCCCACACAACCGAACACTGAAGCTTTCTTT
CASSLPTQPNTEAFF
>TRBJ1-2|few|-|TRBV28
TGTGCCAGCAGAACATGGCAGTGGGGCTACACCTTC
CASRTWQWGYTF
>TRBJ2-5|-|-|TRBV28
TGTGCCAGCAGTTTAGGGGGCGGCCAAGAGACCCAGTACTTC
CASSLGGGQETQYF
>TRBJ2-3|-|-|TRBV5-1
TGCGCCAGCAGCTTGGACTCCACAGATACGCAGTATTTT
CASSLDSTDTQYF
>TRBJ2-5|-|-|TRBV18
TGTGCCAGCTCCCCTACTAGTAATGGAGAGACCCAGTACTTC
CASSPTSNGETQYF
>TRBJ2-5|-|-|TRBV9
TGTGCCAGCAGCTCCAGGGGGGTAAATCGAGAGACCCAGTACTTC
CASSSRGVNRETQYF
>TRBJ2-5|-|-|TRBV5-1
TGCGCCAGCAGCTTGGTGAGAAGGCGGTTGGTCCCCGTGAAGACCCAGTACTTC
CASSLVRRRLVPVKTQYF